Below are 17 T cell receptor beta chains sequenced from a single sample in a study of blood T cell repertoires in COVID-19. Produced via immunoSEQ multiplex PCR; TCRdb's table is partial and in-frame only. Of 200,000 to 300,000 clones in the sample, 81% were seen once. Sequencing was carried out using peripheral blood. Receptor source: a woman aged 80 or older with acute or convalescent COVID-19.

V and J are TRBV4-1 and TRBJ2-5; 8 nucleotides line up with TRBD2. Losses at the gene ends were 4 bases for V and 2 bases for J; bases not matched to a gene: 15. The CDR3 covers 18 residues. The germline gives CDR1 MGHRA, CDR2 YSYEKL. CDR3 coding DNA: TGCGCCAGCAGCCCTTACCCCTTCCTAGCGGGTACTCAAGAGACCCAGTACTTC. Residues: CASSPYPFLAGTQETQYF.

The V call is TRBV5-1, the J call TRBJ1-2, with D uncertain. V was shortened by 4 bases and J by 4 bases, with 17 bases between the two germline ends. The CDR3 is made up of 15 amino acids. Germline V gene sequence: CDR1 SGHRS, CDR2 YFSETQ. The CDR3, as DNA: TGCGCCAGCAGCCTAGAGGCCGATATCCGCTATGGCTACACCTTC. Amino acid sequence: CASSLEADIRYGYTF.

This clone was seen once. The chain combines TRBV4-1 with TRBJ2-2; TRBD1 matches 10 bases. V gave up 0 bases and J gave up 6 bases; unmatched junction bases: 4. CDR3 size: 16 residues. Germline CDR1 and CDR2: MGHRA and YSYEKL. The CDR3 nucleotides read TGCGCCAGCAGCCAAGAATTGACAGGGGGCGCCGGGGAGCTGTTTTTT. Amino acid sequence: CASSQELTGGAGELFF.

The CDR3 protein is CASSLSSDTYEQYF. The DNA for the CDR3 is TGCGCCAGCAGCTTGTCCAGCGATACCTACGAGCAGTACTTC. V usage is TRBV5-1 and J usage is TRBJ2-7; D is ambiguous. V dropped 1 base and J dropped 2 bases, with 10 bases sitting between them. Germline V lookup: CDR1 SGHRS, CDR2 YFSETQ. The CDR3 runs to 14 residues.

This sequence joins TRBV21-1 and TRBJ1-1. TRBV21-1 is deemed a pseudogene. The CDR3 covers 13 residues. The CDR3 DNA follows: TGTGCCAGCAGCAACCGGATCCGGCGCGGAGCTTTCTTT. Encoded protein: CASSNRIRRGAFF.

The rearrangement joins TRBV27 to TRBJ1-1, with a possible D match to TRBD1 (5 bases). The length of the CDR3 is 13 residues. V gave up 7 bases and J gave up 5 bases, with 14 bases separating them. The germline CDR1 and CDR2 sequences are MNHEY and SMNVEV (reference sequence). In DNA, the CDR3 is TGTGCCAGCACCCCTGGGGGGGGGACTGAAGCTTTCTTT. It translates to CASTPGGGTEAFF.

V is TRBV5-1 and J is TRBJ1-2; D is perhaps TRBD1 (5 bases). Trimming stripped 4 bases from V and 4 bases from J, with 11 bases between. The CDR3 length is 13 residues. Germline V gene lookup returns CDR1 SGHRS and CDR2 YFSETQ. CDR3 bases: TGCGCCAGCAGCGACGACAGTTTCTATGGCTACACCTTC. It yields the protein CASSDDSFYGYTF.

The chain combines TRBV18 with TRBJ1-2; TRBD1 matches at 8 bases. The CDR3 has 15 amino acids. With V trimmed by 0 bases and J by 4 bases, 4 bases remained unmatched. From germline, CDR1 is KGHSH and CDR2 LQKENI. The CDR3 loop is CASSPPDRVAYGYTF. The CDR3 DNA follows: TGTGCCAGCTCACCACCGGACAGGGTTGCCTATGGCTACACCTTC.

The J gene is TRBJ1-4, the V gene TRBV6-5; tentatively, D is TRBD1 (5 bases). The germline V gene has CDR1 MNHEY and CDR2 SVGAGI. CDR3 length: 14 amino acids. Trimming took 7 bases from V and 7 from J, leaving 16 bases between them. CDR3 sequence reads: CASIRKGAGEKLFF. The CDR3 DNA reads as TGTGCCAGCATCCGAAAAGGGGCAGGTGAAAAACTGTTTTTT.

The chain carries TRBV21-1 and TRBJ2-7; TRBD2, the table's D call, was not compared with the DNA. TRBV21-1 is a pseudogene segment. This CDR3 comprises 14 residues. In DNA, the CDR3 is TGTGCCAGCAGCTCCCGGTCCTCACTCTACGAGCAGTACTTC. Protein product: CASSSRSSLYEQYF.

This clone was detected once. The gene calls are TRBV7-8 and TRBJ2-7; TRBD1 agrees at 11 bases. The CDR3 has 16 amino acids. Germline V gene sequence: CDR1 SGHVS, CDR2 FQNEAQ. The trim removed 5 bases at V and 1 base at J, leaving 7 bases unmatched. The DNA for the CDR3 is TGTGCCAGCAGCCCAGGTGGGACAGGGGGGTCCTACGAGCAGTACTTC. Encoded protein: CASSPGGTGGSYEQYF.

The genes are TRBV29-1 and TRBJ1-2; 8 positions match TRBD1. Germline V gives CDR1 SQVTM, CDR2 ANQGSEA. V lost 4 bases and J lost 2; bases outside the gene matches: 3. The CDR3 loop spans 13 amino acids. The DNA for the CDR3 is TGCAGCGTTGTACAGGGGGACAACTATGGCTACACCTTC. This sequence encodes CSVVQGDNYGYTF.

The chain couples TRBV11-2 to TRBJ1-2; 9 bases agree with TRBD1. Germline V CDR1 and CDR2: SGHAT, FQNNGV. J lost 7 bases, V lost 5 bases, and 5 bases had no gene match. The CDR3 is 13 amino acids. Here the CDR3 reads CASSSRQGGGYTF. CDR3 in DNA: TGTGCCAGCAGCAGCAGACAGGGGGGTGGCTACACCTTC.

The chain links TRBV2 to TRBJ2-2, with unresolved D. The CDR3 contains 14 residues. Trimming shortened V by 0 bases and J by 3 bases, and 5 bases separated the two germline ends. Germline CDR1 and CDR2: SNHLY and FYNNEI. In nucleotides, the CDR3 is TGTGCCAGCAGTGAAGCGGGCCACACCGGGGAGCTGTTTTTT. Translated, it gives CASSEAGHTGELFF.

J is TRBJ1-2 and V is TRBV5-6; 7 bases map to TRBD1. Germline V gene sequence: CDR1 SGHDT, CDR2 YYEEEE. The CDR3 is 15 residues long. With 3 bases clipped from V and 4 bases from J, the junction kept 9 bases outside the gene matches. CDR3 amino acids: CASSSGRGRSYGYTF. The CDR3, as DNA: TGTGCCAGCAGCTCCGGGAGGGGGCGCAGCTATGGCTACACCTTC.

V is TRBV19 and J is TRBJ2-7; D might be TRBD2 (7 bases). CDR1 is LNHDA and CDR2 is SQIVND in the germline V gene (reference sequence). The CDR3 has 15 residues. The V end lost 1 base, the J end lost 2 bases, and 12 bases lay between the germline ends. The CDR3 DNA reads TGTGCCAGTAGTATAGGAGGGGGGGCCGCCTACGAGCAGTACTTC. It codes for CASSIGGGAAYEQYF.

This chain links TRBV30 with TRBJ2-5, with TRBD1 matching over 7 bases. Per germline, CDR1 GTSNPN and CDR2 SVGIG (reference sequence). V dropped 5 bases and J dropped 5; count of bases not matched to a gene: 8. The CDR3 runs to 13 residues. The CDR3 nucleotides are TGTGCCTGGGAGACAGGGCTCCTCGAGACCCAGTACTTC. It translates to CAWETGLLETQYF.